The T cell receptor beta chain described here comes from a study of blood T cell repertoires in COVID-19. Study background: The United States, Italy and Spain supplied acute and convalescent COVID-19 samples. T cells, B-cell-depleted T cells, or PBMCs provided the cDNA or gDNA that served as material.

CDR3 length: 15 amino acids. Germline lookup yields CDR1 SNHLY and CDR2 FYNNEI. After removal of 4 bases from V and 6 bases from J, the junction contained 2 bases not matched to a gene. Original methodology: Amplification with reference gene primers provided the estimates of nucleated cell counts. Produced via immunoSEQ multiplex PCR; TCRdb's table is partial and in-frame only. Clone size and the V and J calls come from that table; the DNA yielded D and trimming. The data contain about 270,000 clones, approximately 89% of them singletons. The sequencing sample was made of peripheral blood. This clonotype was obtained from a woman between 50 and 59 years old with acute or convalescent COVID-19. This sequence joins TRBV2 and TRBJ2-3; 15 nucleotides match TRBD2. The CDR3 protein is CASSGGLAGGDTQYF. The CDR3 DNA reads as TGTGCCAGCAGTGGCGGACTAGCGGGAGGGGATACGCAGTATTTT.